Sequencing of this T cell receptor beta chain was carried out in a study of T cell changes during pregnancy in multiple sclerosis. Produced via immunoSEQ multiplex PCR; TCRdb's table is partial and in-frame only. This table has approximately 89,000 clones, 94% appearing once. The germline V gene has CDR1 SGHTS and CDR2 YDEGEE. CDR3 length: 14 amino acids. With V trimmed by 0 bases and J by 3 bases, 2 bases remained unmatched. The source was peripheral blood, collected after pregnancy. The genes are TRBV5-8 and TRBJ2-5, with 7 bases aligning to TRBD1. This TCR came from a female donor in good health, enrolled as a control in a pregnancy study. The DNA of the CDR3 is TGTGCCAGCAGCTTGGGACAGGGAAAAGAGACCCAGTACTTC. It encodes CASSLGQGKETQYF. Drawing the rest from reference TRBV5-8 and TRBJ2-5, the complete variable domain is EAGVTQSPTHLIKTRGQQATLRCSPISGHTSVYWYQQALGLGLQFLLWYDEGEERNRGNFPPRFSGRQFPNYSSELNVNALELEDSALYLCASSLGQGKETQYFGPGTRLLVL.